Listed below are T cell receptor delta chains from one sample, sequenced in a study of γδ T cells in repeated Plasmodium falciparum infection. TCRdb reran clone calling via CATT on the multiplex PCR reads. This table holds 45,000 to 60,000 delta-chain clones, 1.9% found once. The sequenced sample consisted of gamma-delta T cells from blood. The receptors shown here come from a pool of human donors (malaria-infected and uninfected, not separated). Each CDR3 is given without its conserved first and last residue. The order of the fields is V gene, J gene, D gene, CDR3 protein. The D gene is left open where the match is weak.

TRDV1	TRDJ1	TRDD3	ALGNQRTLRGLTYYWGIQREYTHKLI
TRDV2	TRDJ1	TRDD3	ACDFLGDTDKLI
TRDV2	TRDJ1	TRDD3	ACDMGIRSRYTDKLI
TRDV1	TRDJ1	.	ALGASPHDKLI
TRDV1	TRDJ1	TRDD2	ALGEAFPTFTENSGDKLI
TRAV38-2/DV8	TRDJ1	TRDD3	AYRSALLLFALGDTQDKLI
TRDV1	TRDJ1	TRDD3	ALGELARPSYVIPPHWGICPDKLI
TRDV3	TRDJ1	TRDD3	AFCPDWGCWLI
TRDV1	TRDJ1	TRDD2	ALGELVPPTLPTSLWGLPDKLI
TRDV1	TRDJ1	TRDD3	ALGELSPVLGLYTDKLI
TRDV1	TRDJ1	TRDD3	ALGELGALASWGIRGSDKLI
TRDV3	TRDJ1	.	ALILSEERYGKLI
TRDV1	TRDJ1	TRDD3	ALGELKLSPYWGILINRYTDKLI
TRDV1	TRDJ1	.	ALGDPSTDKLI
TRDV1	TRDJ1	.	ALGSTYPLGDKLI
TRAV38-2/DV8	TRDJ1	.	AYLTPIYDTDKLI